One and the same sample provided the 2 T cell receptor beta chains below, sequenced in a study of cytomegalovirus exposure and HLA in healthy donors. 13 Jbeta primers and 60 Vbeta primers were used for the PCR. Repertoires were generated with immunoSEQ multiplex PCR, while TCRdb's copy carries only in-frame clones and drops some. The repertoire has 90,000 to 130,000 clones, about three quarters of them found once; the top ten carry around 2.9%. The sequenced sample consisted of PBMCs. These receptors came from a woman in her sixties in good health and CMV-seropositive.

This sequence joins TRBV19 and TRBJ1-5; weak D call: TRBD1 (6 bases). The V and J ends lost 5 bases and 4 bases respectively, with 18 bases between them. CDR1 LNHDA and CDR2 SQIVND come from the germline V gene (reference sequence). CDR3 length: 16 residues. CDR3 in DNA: TGTGCCAGTAGTGTCACCATCTATCAGGGGAATCAGCCCCAGCATTTT. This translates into CASSVTIYQGNQPQHF. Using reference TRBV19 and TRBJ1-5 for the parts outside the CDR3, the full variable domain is DGGITQSPKYLFRKEGQNVTLSCEQNLNHDAMYWYRQDPGQGLRLIYYSQIVNDFQKGDIAEGYSVSREKKESFPLTVTSAQKNPTAFYLCASSVTIYQGNQPQHFGDGTRLSIL.

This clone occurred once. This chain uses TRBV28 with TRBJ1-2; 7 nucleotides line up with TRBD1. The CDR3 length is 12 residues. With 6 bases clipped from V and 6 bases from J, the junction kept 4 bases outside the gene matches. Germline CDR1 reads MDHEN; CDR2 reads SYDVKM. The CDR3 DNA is TGTGCCAGCAGGTCCCAGGGGGATGGCTACACCTTC. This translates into CASRSQGDGYTF.